These T cell receptor beta chains were read from a single sample in a study of cytomegalovirus exposure and HLA in healthy donors. Profiled with immunoSEQ multiplex PCR; TCRdb holds only in-frame clones, not every one. The sample has 140,000 to 150,000 clones, 9.4% seen once. Sequencing was carried out using PBMCs. These receptors originate from a male donor in good health and CMV-seronegative. The CDR3 runs from the conserved cysteine through the conserved F or W. Fields, in order: V gene, D gene, J gene, clone size, CDR3 DNA, CDR3 protein. A D gene is named only where the DNA matches it firmly. A clone size is listed for some rows: how often the clone was seen (once, few, many), or a class if it is expanded.

v_call: TRBV6-1
d_call: -
j_call: TRBJ2-5
clone_size: few
cdr3_nt: TGTGCCAGCAGTGAAGTCGGCAGGCCTCAAGAGACCCAGTACTTC
cdr3_aa: CASSEVGRPQETQYF

v_call: TRBV6-4
d_call: -
j_call: TRBJ2-3
clone_size: few
cdr3_nt: TGTGCCAGCAGTGCCCCCGGCGGCGGTTCAAACACAGATACGCAGTATTTT
cdr3_aa: CASSAPGGGSNTDTQYF

v_call: TRBV2
d_call: -
j_call: TRBJ2-2
clone_size: -
cdr3_nt: TGTGCCAGCAATACAGGTTCCGGGGAGCTGTTTTTT
cdr3_aa: CASNTGSGELFF

v_call: TRBV6-6
d_call: -
j_call: TRBJ2-1
clone_size: few
cdr3_nt: TGTGCCAGCAGTTATACGACTGGGAGCGATGAGCAGTTCTTC
cdr3_aa: CASSYTTGSDEQFF

v_call: TRBV7-6
d_call: -
j_call: TRBJ2-1
clone_size: few
cdr3_nt: TGTGCCAGCAGCTTCCCGGCGGCGGGGGAGCAGTTCTTC
cdr3_aa: CASSFPAAGEQFF

v_call: TRBV30
d_call: -
j_call: TRBJ1-5
clone_size: -
cdr3_nt: TGTGCCTGGAACGCGCAGGGTGGACAGCCCCAGCATTTT
cdr3_aa: CAWNAQGGQPQHF

v_call: TRBV7-2
d_call: TRBD2
j_call: TRBJ2-3
clone_size: -
cdr3_nt: TGTGCCAGCAGCTACGTTATGGTCAGACTAGCGCGCACAGATACGCAGTATTTT
cdr3_aa: CASSYVMVRLARTDTQYF

v_call: TRBV9
d_call: TRBD2
j_call: TRBJ2-7
clone_size: -
cdr3_nt: TGTGCCAGCAGAGGGACTAGCGGGAGGATGTACTTC
cdr3_aa: CASRGTSGRMYF

v_call: TRBV19
d_call: TRBD2
j_call: TRBJ2-7
clone_size: -
cdr3_nt: TGTGCCAGTAGTAGAATGCTAGCGGGGGACTACGAGCAGTACTTC
cdr3_aa: CASSRMLAGDYEQYF

v_call: TRBV7-8
d_call: TRBD2
j_call: TRBJ2-1
clone_size: -
cdr3_nt: TGTGCCAGCAGCTTAGCCACGGGGGGGCGATTAAATGAGCAGTTCTTC
cdr3_aa: CASSLATGGRLNEQFF

v_call: TRBV7-9
d_call: TRBD2
j_call: TRBJ2-5
clone_size: few
cdr3_nt: TGTGCCAGCAGCTCACTAGCGGGGGGCCCCATTAAAGAGACCCAGTACTTC
cdr3_aa: CASSSLAGGPIKETQYF

v_call: TRBV9
d_call: -
j_call: TRBJ1-1
clone_size: few
cdr3_nt: TGTGCCAGCAGCGCGATTCAGGGACTTGGGAACACTGAAGCTTTCTTT
cdr3_aa: CASSAIQGLGNTEAFF

v_call: TRBV11-3
d_call: TRBD2
j_call: TRBJ2-5
clone_size: few
cdr3_nt: TGTGCCAGCAGCTTAGGTGGGACTAGCGGAGAGACCCAGTACTTC
cdr3_aa: CASSLGGTSGETQYF

v_call: TRBV7-2
d_call: -
j_call: TRBJ2-2
clone_size: few
cdr3_nt: TGTGCCACCTCAGGATCCCAAGCCACCGGGGAGCTGTTTTTT
cdr3_aa: CATSGSQATGELFF

v_call: TRBV28
d_call: -
j_call: TRBJ2-7
clone_size: few
cdr3_nt: TGTGCCAGCAGTTCATCAGGGTTATCCTACGAGCAGTACTTC
cdr3_aa: CASSSSGLSYEQYF

v_call: TRBV9
d_call: -
j_call: TRBJ1-2
clone_size: -
cdr3_nt: TGTGCCAGCAGCGAGGGAGTAGCTAACTATGGCTACACCTTC
cdr3_aa: CASSEGVANYGYTF

v_call: TRBV6-5
d_call: TRBD1
j_call: TRBJ2-4
clone_size: -
cdr3_nt: TGTGCCAGCAGTCAAGACAGGGGTAGAAACATTCAGTACTTC
cdr3_aa: CASSQDRGRNIQYF

v_call: TRBV9
d_call: TRBD2
j_call: TRBJ2-2
clone_size: few
cdr3_nt: TGTGCCAGCAGCGTATCTCGAGCGGGAACCACCGGGGAGCTGTTTTTT
cdr3_aa: CASSVSRAGTTGELFF

v_call: TRBV5-1
d_call: -
j_call: TRBJ2-1
clone_size: few
cdr3_nt: TGCGCCAGCAGCCCCGTTCTAGCCCTATACAATGAGCAGTTCTTC
cdr3_aa: CASSPVLALYNEQFF

v_call: TRBV6-5
d_call: -
j_call: TRBJ2-5
clone_size: few
cdr3_nt: TGTGCCAGCAGCGAACAGGGCTCCCAAGAGACCCAGTACTTC
cdr3_aa: CASSEQGSQETQYF

v_call: TRBV28
d_call: -
j_call: TRBJ2-7
clone_size: -
cdr3_nt: TGTGCCAGCAGTTTATCGAACCTAGGCCCTTACGAGCAGTACTTC
cdr3_aa: CASSLSNLGPYEQYF

v_call: TRBV7-9
d_call: -
j_call: TRBJ1-1
clone_size: -
cdr3_nt: TGTGCCAGCAGCAAGGGGGGGATATCTGAAGCTTTCTTT
cdr3_aa: CASSKGGISEAFF

v_call: TRBV5-1
d_call: -
j_call: TRBJ2-2
clone_size: -
cdr3_nt: TGCGCCACTCGGAGAGGGGGGAACACCGGGGAGCTGTTTTTT
cdr3_aa: CATRRGGNTGELFF

v_call: TRBV18
d_call: -
j_call: TRBJ1-1
clone_size: -
cdr3_nt: TGTGCCAGCTCACCAAGACAGGTAGTGAACACTGAAGCTTTCTTT
cdr3_aa: CASSPRQVVNTEAFF

v_call: TRBV12-2
d_call: -
j_call: TRBJ2-1
clone_size: few
cdr3_nt: TGTGCAAGTCGATATACCGGGACAGGGGGCCTCAATGAGCAGTTCTTC
cdr3_aa: CASRYTGTGGLNEQFF

v_call: TRBV19
d_call: -
j_call: TRBJ1-1
clone_size: -
cdr3_nt: TGTGCCAGTAGTCCTAGGGGCAACACTGAAGCTTTCTTT
cdr3_aa: CASSPRGNTEAFF

v_call: TRBV20-1
d_call: -
j_call: TRBJ1-1
clone_size: -
cdr3_nt: TGCAGGGCGGACTGGAACACTGAAGCTTTCTTT
cdr3_aa: CRADWNTEAFF

v_call: TRBV6-5
d_call: -
j_call: TRBJ1-2
clone_size: -
cdr3_nt: TGTGCCAGCAGGCCGGGACAATACTATGGCTACACCTTC
cdr3_aa: CASRPGQYYGYTF

v_call: TRBV27
d_call: -
j_call: TRBJ1-2
clone_size: -
cdr3_nt: TGTGCCAGCAGGCGGTCGACAGAACCTTCTACCACTAACTATGGCTACACCTTC
cdr3_aa: CASRRSTEPSTTNYGYTF

v_call: TRBV28
d_call: TRBD1
j_call: TRBJ2-5
clone_size: few
cdr3_nt: TGTGCCAGCAGCTTTCAGGGGGCGGGGGAGACCCAGTACTTC
cdr3_aa: CASSFQGAGETQYF

v_call: TRBV19
d_call: -
j_call: TRBJ1-1
clone_size: -
cdr3_nt: TGTGCCAGTGTCCCTAGTATGGGAGCGAACACTGAAGCTTTCTTT
cdr3_aa: CASVPSMGANTEAFF

v_call: TRBV19
d_call: -
j_call: TRBJ2-4
clone_size: -
cdr3_nt: TGTGCCAGTAGTATCCTCGGACAGAGACTAGCCAAAAACATTCAGTACTTC
cdr3_aa: CASSILGQRLAKNIQYF